This TCR beta chain was documented in a study of T cell repertoires in cytomegalovirus infection. One entry per CDR3 protein results from TCRdb running MiXCR on the reads. The sample has about 530,000 distinct CDR3 sequences, 26% seen once. The CDR3 consists of 13 residues. With 1 base removed from V and 19 bases from J, the gap between germline ends came to 20 bases. Germline CDR1 reads SQVTM; CDR2 reads ANQGSEA. This chain joins TRBV29-1 and TRBJ1-6; a weak D match, TRBD1 (5 bases). The specimen was PBMCs. The receptor comes from a human donor in good health (CMV status not recorded). Some clones in this sample may be carry-over from other donors' samples. CDR3 coding DNA: TGCAGCGTTGAAGGACAGCCAGGGAGCCCCCCGCACTTT. This encodes CSVEGQPGSPPHF.